One TCR beta chain is described in this entry. This specimen belongs to a study of control samples from healthy donors and cancer patients. The CDR3 is 14 residues long. CDR1 is SGHNT and CDR2 is YYREEE in the germline V gene (reference sequence). Deletions cut 0 bases from V and 9 bases from J, with 10 bases between. TCRdb's copy holds only in-frame clones and misses some; the assay was immunoSEQ multiplex PCR. The sample records tens of thousands of clones, 89% being singletons. Material: blood. J is TRBJ2-6 and V is TRBV5-4, with unresolved D. The origin of this receptor is a man aged 45 to 65 in good health. Here the CDR3 DNA reads TGTGCCAGCAGCTTGGACAATTGGGGCAACGTCCTGACTTTC. Encoded protein: CASSLDNWGNVLTF.